These T cell receptor beta chains were read from a single sample in a study of cytotoxic CD8 clonotypes in ibrutinib-treated CLL. Here immunoSEQ multiplex PCR was the method, and the copy in TCRdb shows in-frame clones only, minus some. There are 150,000 to 200,000 clones in the sample; around 72% occur only once, and around an eighth lies in the top ten. The material was PBMCs, obtained after 24 months of ibrutinib treatment. The receptors derive from a human donor with chronic lymphocytic leukemia. CDR3s include the opening cysteine and the closing phenylalanine or tryptophan. The order of the fields is CDR3 protein, CDR3 DNA, D gene, J gene, clone size, V gene. The D gene is left open where the match is weak. Some rows mark clone size as missing; the rest say once, few, many or name a class of expanded clone.

CASRGAWRNNYGYTF,TGTGCCAGCAGGGGGGCATGGCGAAACAACTATGGCTACACCTTC,-,TRBJ1-2,few,TRBV6-1
CASSPIGREGDYGYTF,TGTGCCAGCAGTCCCATCGGGAGGGAGGGGGACTATGGCTACACCTTC,-,TRBJ1-2,-,TRBV28
CASSQDRQGGYTF,TGCGCCAGCAGCCAAGACCGACAGGGCGGCTACACCTTC,TRBD1,TRBJ1-2,-,TRBV4-1
CASSRAGSSYNEQFF,TGTGCCAGCAGTAGAGCGGGTAGCTCCTACAATGAGCAGTTCTTC,-,TRBJ2-1,-,TRBV28
CASSYRGQSGNTIYF,TGTGCCAGCAGTTACAGGGGACAGTCTGGAAACACCATATATTTT,TRBD1,TRBJ1-3,-,TRBV6-5
CASSSKEYTEAFF,TGTGCCAGCAGCTCAAAAGAGTACACTGAAGCTTTCTTT,-,TRBJ1-1,-,TRBV7-9
CAWGPGPGELFF,TGTGCCTGGGGCCCCGGGCCCGGGGAGCTGTTTTTT,-,TRBJ2-2,-,TRBV30
CASSIPPSPSGRAYNEQFF,TGTGCCAGTAGTATTCCCCCCTCCCCTAGCGGGAGGGCCTACAATGAGCAGTTCTTC,TRBD2,TRBJ2-1,-,TRBV19
CASSLNGQGGTEAFF,TGCGCCAGCAGCCTAAACGGACAGGGAGGGACTGAAGCTTTCTTT,TRBD1,TRBJ1-1,-,TRBV5-1
CASSLRLGSTEAFF,TGTGCCAGCAGCTTAAGACTAGGGTCGACTGAAGCTTTCTTT,-,TRBJ1-1,-,TRBV7-3
CAISNERSYEQYF,TGTGCCATCAGCAACGAACGCTCCTACGAGCAGTACTTC,-,TRBJ2-7,-,TRBV10-3
CASLGLAGGGSTDTQYF,TGTGCCAGCTTGGGACTAGCGGGAGGAGGGAGCACAGATACGCAGTATTTT,TRBD2,TRBJ2-3,once,TRBV5-6
CASSGPTSGRFDEQFF,TGTGCCAGCAGTGGACCAACTAGCGGGAGGTTTGATGAGCAGTTCTTC,TRBD2,TRBJ2-1,-,TRBV25-1
CASSSLQGRPRYGYTF,TGTGCCAGCAGTTCTTTACAGGGGCGACCGAGGTATGGCTACACCTTC,TRBD1,TRBJ1-2,-,TRBV27
CASSPGLAANNEQFF,TGCGCCAGCAGCCCAGGACTAGCGGCTAACAATGAGCAGTTCTTC,TRBD2,TRBJ2-1,-,TRBV5-1
CASGGFGTVEAFF,TGTGCCAGCGGGGGGTTTGGGACAGTCGAAGCTTTCTTT,TRBD1,TRBJ1-1,-,TRBV2
CASSPKTGTGLSYEQYF,TGCGCCAGCAGCCCAAAGACCGGGACAGGCTTATCCTACGAGCAGTACTTC,TRBD1,TRBJ2-7,once,TRBV4-1
CASSLGLLSYNEQFF,TGTGCCAGCAGCTTGGGACTACTCTCCTACAATGAGCAGTTCTTC,-,TRBJ2-1,-,TRBV5-6
CASSPASGYGPGELFF,TGTGCCAGCAGCCCAGCTAGCGGGTACGGCCCCGGGGAGCTGTTTTTT,TRBD2,TRBJ2-2,-,TRBV7-9
CSVEDRGVWGLTYEQYF,TGCAGCGTTGAAGATAGGGGAGTTTGGGGGCTTACCTACGAGCAGTACTTC,-,TRBJ2-7,once,TRBV29-1
CASARGTTHTGELFF,TGTGCTAGTGCCCGAGGGACTACCCACACCGGGGAGCTGTTTTTT,TRBD2,TRBJ2-2,-,TRBV12-5
CASSLGGTVNTEAFF,TGTGCCAGCAGCTTAGGCGGGACAGTGAACACTGAAGCTTTCTTT,TRBD1,TRBJ1-1,-,TRBV7-2
CASSSQLGSYEQYF,TGTGCCAGCAGCTCCCAGTTGGGTTCCTACGAGCAGTACTTC,-,TRBJ2-7,-,TRBV7-8
CASSDGTGFFEQYF,TGTGCCAGCAGTGATGGGACAGGGTTCTTCGAGCAGTACTTC,TRBD1,TRBJ2-7,-,TRBV2
CASSRLGTSYNEQFF,TGTGCCAGCAGTCGACTAGGAACCTCCTACAATGAGCAGTTCTTC,-,TRBJ2-1,-,TRBV14
CASLAGGTGEQFF,TGTGCCAGCCTAGCGGGAGGTACGGGGGAGCAGTTCTTC,TRBD2,TRBJ2-1,-,TRBV7-6
CASSLQGGPYEQYF,TGTGCCAGCAGCTTACAGGGGGGTCCCTACGAGCAGTACTTC,-,TRBJ2-7,-,TRBV7-2
CASSGQGAFEQYF,TGTGCCAGTTCAGGACAGGGGGCTTTCGAGCAGTACTTC,TRBD1,TRBJ2-7,-,TRBV19
CASSPKTGNPYEQYF,TGTGCCAGCTCCCCCAAGACAGGGAATCCTTACGAGCAGTACTTC,TRBD1,TRBJ2-7,-,TRBV18
CASSRDGNYGYTF,TGTGCCAGCAGCCGGGACGGCAACTATGGCTACACCTTC,-,TRBJ1-2,-,TRBV6-6
CASSLPGTDTQYF,TGTGCCAGCTCACTCCCCGGCACAGATACGCAGTATTTT,-,TRBJ2-3,-,TRBV18
CASSLNPGLNRNRVYF,TGCGCCAGCAGCTTAAATCCCGGACTCAACCGAAACCGGGTCTACTTC,-,TRBJ2-7,once,TRBV5-1
CASSLGGMGRWSADTQYF,TGTGCCAGCAGCTTAGGGGGGATGGGGCGATGGTCGGCAGATACGCAGTATTTT,-,TRBJ2-3,-,TRBV11-3
CASSYSDRGPYNEQFF,TGTGCCAGCAGTTACTCCGACAGGGGCCCCTACAATGAGCAGTTCTTC,TRBD1,TRBJ2-1,-,TRBV6-5
CASTGQGAGETQYF,TGTGCCAGCACTGGACAGGGGGCCGGGGAGACCCAGTACTTC,TRBD1,TRBJ2-5,once,TRBV2
CASSTGMTYEQYF,TGTGCCAGCAGTACAGGAATGACCTACGAGCAGTACTTC,-,TRBJ2-7,-,TRBV6-1
CAWGRYEQFF,TGTGCCTGGGGGAGGTATGAGCAGTTCTTC,-,TRBJ2-1,-,TRBV30
CASSPQPKAGWQYNEQFF,TGTGCCAGCAGCCCGCAGCCAAAAGCGGGATGGCAATACAATGAGCAGTTCTTC,TRBD2,TRBJ2-1,-,TRBV7-3
CASSQTITRDRGYEQYF,TGCGCCAGCAGCCAGACGATCACCCGGGACAGGGGATACGAGCAGTACTTC,TRBD1,TRBJ2-7,-,TRBV4-3
CASLPQPRVPAFF,TGTGCCAGCCTACCTCAACCCCGAGTTCCAGCTTTCTTT,-,TRBJ1-1,few,TRBV2
CASSYLPGQGSYEQYF,TGTGCCAGCAGTTACTTGCCTGGACAGGGTTCCTACGAGCAGTACTTC,TRBD1,TRBJ2-7,once,TRBV6-5
CASSSPGQTNYGYTF,TGTGCCAGCAGTTCCCCCGGACAGACTAACTATGGCTACACCTTC,-,TRBJ1-2,-,TRBV6-6
CSVTDPYTQYF,TGCAGCGTTACAGACCCCTATACGCAGTATTTT,-,TRBJ2-3,-,TRBV29-1
CASSQGTGYNEQFF,TGCGCCAGCAGCCAAGGGACAGGATACAATGAGCAGTTCTTC,TRBD1,TRBJ2-1,few,TRBV4-3
CASSFRLAGANEQFF,TGTGCCAGCAGTTTCCGACTAGCGGGAGCTAATGAGCAGTTCTTC,TRBD2,TRBJ2-1,-,TRBV27
CASSQVQGSSQPQHF,TGCGCCAGCAGCCAAGTGCAGGGATCTAGTCAGCCCCAGCATTTT,-,TRBJ1-5,few,TRBV4-3
CASSPELQGVSSEQYF,TGTGCCAGCAGCCCAGAACTACAGGGGGTATCGTCCGAGCAGTACTTC,TRBD1,TRBJ2-7,-,TRBV7-2
CASRPLAGYYEQYF,TGTGCCAGCAGGCCACTAGCGGGGTACTACGAGCAGTACTTC,TRBD2,TRBJ2-7,once,TRBV7-2
CATSGQGAHGYTF,TGTGCCACATCGGGACAGGGGGCGCATGGCTACACCTTC,TRBD1,TRBJ1-2,once,TRBV6-5
CASSINTEAFF,TGTGCCAGCAGTATAAACACTGAAGCTTTCTTT,-,TRBJ1-1,-,TRBV6-5
CASSPGQGVFYGYTF,TGTGCCAGCAGTCCCGGACAGGGCGTTTTCTATGGCTACACCTTC,TRBD1,TRBJ1-2,-,TRBV6-5
CASSPGTSGYTQETQYF,TGTGCCAGCAGCCCCGGGACTAGCGGCTACACTCAAGAGACCCAGTACTTC,TRBD2,TRBJ2-5,-,TRBV9
CASSRSGSLETGELFF,TGTGCCAGCAGCCGTAGCGGAAGCCTCGAGACCGGGGAGCTGTTTTTT,-,TRBJ2-2,-,TRBV11-2
CASRSLGGTYNEQFF,TGTGCCAGCAGGTCCCTTGGCGGGACCTACAATGAGCAGTTCTTC,-,TRBJ2-1,-,TRBV9
CASGQKNEQYF,TGTGCTAGTGGCCAAAAAAACGAGCAGTACTTC,-,TRBJ2-7,-,TRBV12-5
CASSPLTAKHGYGYTF,TGTGCCAGCAGCCCCCTAACAGCCAAGCACGGCTATGGCTACACCTTC,-,TRBJ1-2,-,TRBV7-2
CASSSSRAGADTQYF,TGTGCCAGCAGCTCCTCCCGAGCGGGAGCAGATACGCAGTATTTT,TRBD2,TRBJ2-3,-,TRBV5-4
CASSLGRGQGGYGYTF,TGCGCCAGCAGCTTGGGACGAGGACAGGGTGGCTATGGCTACACCTTC,TRBD1,TRBJ1-2,-,TRBV5-1
CASSQDRWPNTGELFF,TGCGCCAGCAGCCAAGATCGTTGGCCGAACACCGGGGAGCTGTTTTTT,-,TRBJ2-2,-,TRBV4-1
CASSLKVGYSGNTIYF,TGTGCCAGCAGCTTGAAGGTGGGGTACTCTGGAAACACCATATATTTT,-,TRBJ1-3,-,TRBV5-6